This is a list of T cell receptor beta chains from one sample in a study of T-cell memory formation after mild COVID-19. TCRdb analysed the 5' RACE reads with MiXCR anew, one entry per CDR3 protein. The sample lists 470,000 or so distinct CDR3 sequences, about 23% occurring once. Source material: PBMCs or a T cell subset sorted from them (not recorded which). Receptor source: an adult woman who had mild COVID-19 (a few samples of this study predate the infection). Cell type and time point are not known. The CDR3 runs from the conserved cysteine through the conserved F or W. Fields, in order: J gene, D gene, V gene, clone size, CDR3 protein, CDR3 DNA. The D gene is left open where the match is weak. For some rows the clone size is stated as once, few or many, or as a class when expanded; others skip it.

TRBJ2-1 | TRBD1 | TRBV6-2/TRBV6-3 | NA | CASRIQGLERNEQFF | TGTGCCAGCAGAATACAGGGGTTGGAACGCAATGAGCAGTTCTTC
TRBJ2-1 | NA | TRBV20-1 | NA | CSARVMTISNEQFF | TGCAGTGCTAGAGTCATGACTATCAGCAATGAGCAGTTCTTC
TRBJ1-2 | NA | TRBV15 | many | CATSIGNYGYTF | TGTGCCACCAGTATAGGAAACTATGGCTACACCTTC
TRBJ1-1 | NA | TRBV12-3/TRBV12-4 | NA | CASSLGIITFF | TGTGCCAGCAGTTTAGGGATTATAACTTTCTTT
TRBJ1-1 | NA | TRBV20-1 | NA | CSAVLFVGAPNSQAFF | TGCAGTGCTGTCCTTTTTGTGGGGGCACCCAATTCCCAAGCTTTCTTT
TRBJ1-4 | NA | TRBV6-5 | NA | CASSPYTTNEKLFF | TGTGCCAGCAGTCCCTACACCACTAATGAAAAACTGTTTTTT
TRBJ1-1 | NA | TRBV15 | few | CATSREVMGPRGDTEAFF | TGTGCCACCAGCAGAGAAGTGATGGGGCCCCGGGGGGACACTGAAGCTTTCTTT
TRBJ1-5 | NA | TRBV12-3/TRBV12-4 | NA | CASSHIANQPQHF | TGTGCCAGCAGTCACATCGCGAATCAGCCCCAGCATTTT
TRBJ1-2 | NA | TRBV5-1 | many | CASSLEGTYGYTF | TGCGCCAGCAGCTTGGAGGGAACCTATGGCTACACCTTC
TRBJ1-3 | TRBD1 | TRBV12-3/TRBV12-4 | many | CATQGGPGNTIYF | TGTGCCACCCAGGGGGGGCCTGGAAACACCATATATTTT
TRBJ2-2 | TRBD2 | TRBV4-3 | few | CASSHALLAGGSPGELFF | TGCGCCAGCAGCCACGCCTTACTAGCGGGAGGGTCCCCCGGGGAGCTGTTTTTT
TRBJ2-2 | TRBD2 | TRBV15 | few | CATSSFGTSGRPGELFF | TGTGCCACCAGCAGTTTCGGGACTAGCGGGAGACCCGGGGAGCTGTTTTTT
TRBJ2-7 | TRBD1 | TRBV5-1 | NA | CASSPRDRGLPSYEQYF | TGCGCCAGCAGCCCGAGGGACAGGGGGCTTCCCTCCTACGAGCAGTACTTC
TRBJ1-2 | TRBD1 | TRBV5-1 | many | CASSLGQGFYGYTF | TGTGCCAGCAGTTTGGGACAGGGCTTCTATGGCTACACCTTC
TRBJ1-2 | NA | TRBV12-3/TRBV12-4 | NA | CASEVEGRTGDYYGYTF | TGTGCCAGCGAAGTAGAAGGGAGGACGGGCGATTACTATGGCTACACCTTC
TRBJ1-1 | NA | TRBV7-8 | few | CASSLGVSNTEAFF | TGTGCCAGCAGCTTAGGTGTCAGCAACACTGAAGCTTTCTTT
TRBJ2-3 | NA | TRBV7-9 | NA | CASSLLPGAWTDTQYF | TGTGCCAGCAGCTTACTTCCGGGAGCTTGGACAGATACGCAGTATTTT
TRBJ1-1 | NA | TRBV10-2 | NA | CASRGLMNTEAFF | TGCGCCAGCAGAGGCCTGATGAACACTGAAGCTTTCTTT
TRBJ2-1 | TRBD1 | TRBV19 | NA | CASNPQGAYNEQFF | TGTGCCAGTAATCCTCAGGGGGCCTACAATGAGCAGTTCTTC
TRBJ2-5 | NA | TRBV5-1 | many | CASSLLSMGETQYF | TGCGCCAGCAGCTTGCTGTCTATGGGAGAGACCCAGTACTTC
TRBJ1-1 | NA | TRBV30 | NA | CAWIDKTLNTEAFF | TGTGCCTGGATCGATAAGACTTTGAACACTGAAGCTTTCTTT
TRBJ1-5 | NA | TRBV12-3/TRBV12-4 | NA | CASRSPGWDQPQHF | TGTGCCAGCAGGTCCCCAGGGTGGGATCAGCCCCAGCATTTT
TRBJ2-1 | TRBD2 | TRBV4-2 | few | CASSQDLAGGDNEQFF | TGTGCCAGCAGCCAAGACCTGGCGGGGGGGGACAATGAGCAGTTCTTC
TRBJ2-7 | TRBD1 | TRBV5-6 | few | CASSSPHWRKGQETYEQYF | TGTGCCAGCAGCTCACCCCATTGGCGTAAGGGACAGGAGACCTACGAGCAGTACTTC
TRBJ1-1 | NA | TRBV5-1 | NA | CASSLEGGGTEAFF | TGCGCCAGCAGCTTGGAAGGCGGTGGGACTGAAGCTTTCTTT
TRBJ1-2 | NA | TRBV30 | NA | CAWSLTGLGYTF | TGTGCCTGGAGTCTCACAGGGCTGGGCTACACCTTC
TRBJ2-3 | NA | TRBV4-3 | few | CASSQGKTPKQYF | TGCGCCAGCAGCCAAGGGAAAACACCGAAGCAGTATTTT
TRBJ2-1 | TRBD2 | TRBV12-3/TRBV12-4 | NA | CASSEWGRDYNEQFF | TGTGCCAGCAGTGAATGGGGGAGGGACTACAATGAGCAGTTCTTC
TRBJ1-3 | NA | TRBV4-3 | NA | CASSQVELRGGNTIYF | TGCGCCAGCAGCCAAGTGGAATTGAGGGGGGGAAACACCATATATTTT
TRBJ2-1 | TRBD1 | TRBV7-6 | few | CASILGQGASYEQFF | TGTGCCAGCATCTTAGGACAGGGGGCTAGCTATGAGCAGTTCTTC